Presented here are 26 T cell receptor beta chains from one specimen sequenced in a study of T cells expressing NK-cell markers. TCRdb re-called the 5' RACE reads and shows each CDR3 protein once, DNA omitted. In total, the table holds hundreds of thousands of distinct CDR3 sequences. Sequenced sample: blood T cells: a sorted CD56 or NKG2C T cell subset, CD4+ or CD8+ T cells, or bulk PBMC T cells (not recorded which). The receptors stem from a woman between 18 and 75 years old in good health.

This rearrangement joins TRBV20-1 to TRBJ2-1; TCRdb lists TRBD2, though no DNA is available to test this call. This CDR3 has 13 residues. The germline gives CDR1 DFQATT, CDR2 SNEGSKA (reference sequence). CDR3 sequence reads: CSAKPTSFNEQFF.

This CDR3 is CASLSGTVYNEQFF. The V and J genes are TRBV2 and TRBJ2-1; TCRdb returns TRBD1, unconfirmable since there is no DNA. The CDR3 sequence is 14 residues long. CDR1 and CDR2 from the germline V gene are SNHLY and FYNNEI. Using reference TRBV2 and TRBJ2-1 for the parts outside the CDR3, the full variable domain is EPEVTQTPSHQVTQMGQEVILRCVPISNHLYFYWYRQILGQKVEFLVSFYNNEISEKSEIFDDQFSVERPDGSNFTLKIRSTKLEDSAMYFCASLSGTVYNEQFFGPGTRLTVL.

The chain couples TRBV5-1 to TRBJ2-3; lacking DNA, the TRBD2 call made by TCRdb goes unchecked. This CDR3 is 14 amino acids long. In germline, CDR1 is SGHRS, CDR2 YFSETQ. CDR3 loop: CASTLREGTDTQYF.

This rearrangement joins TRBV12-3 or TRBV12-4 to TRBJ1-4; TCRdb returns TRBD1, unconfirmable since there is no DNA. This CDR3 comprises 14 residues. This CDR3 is CASSNRGLGEKLFF.

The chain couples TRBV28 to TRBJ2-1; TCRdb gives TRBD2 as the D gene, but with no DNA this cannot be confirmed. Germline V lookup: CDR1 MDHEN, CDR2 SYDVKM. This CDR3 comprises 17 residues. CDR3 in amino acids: CASTGPAGEISYNEQFF.

CDR3 amino acids: CSTPGRGTDTQYF. The chain employs TRBV20-1 and TRBJ2-3; the TRBD1 assignment by TCRdb is unverifiable without DNA. Germline CDR1 is DFQATT and CDR2 is SNEGSKA (reference sequence). This CDR3 spans 13 amino acids.

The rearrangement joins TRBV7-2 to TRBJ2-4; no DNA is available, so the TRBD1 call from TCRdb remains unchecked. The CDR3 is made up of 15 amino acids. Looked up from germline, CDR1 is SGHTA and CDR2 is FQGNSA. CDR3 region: CASTHWGAVKNIQYF.

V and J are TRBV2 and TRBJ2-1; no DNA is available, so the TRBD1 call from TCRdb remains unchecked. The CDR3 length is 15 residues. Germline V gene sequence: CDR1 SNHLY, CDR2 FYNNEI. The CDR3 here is CASSGGTSGEQRRFF.

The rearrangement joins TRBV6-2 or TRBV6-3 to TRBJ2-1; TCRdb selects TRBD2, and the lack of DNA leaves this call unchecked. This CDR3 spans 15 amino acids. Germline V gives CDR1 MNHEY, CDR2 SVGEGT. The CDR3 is CASRTLAGGLDEQFF.

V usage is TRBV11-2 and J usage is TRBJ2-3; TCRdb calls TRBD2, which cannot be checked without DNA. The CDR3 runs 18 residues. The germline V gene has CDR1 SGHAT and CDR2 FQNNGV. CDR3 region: CASSLEPYSGRGTDTQYF.

CDR3 loop: CASSLALAGGETQYF. The V and J genes are TRBV7-2 and TRBJ2-5; the D call of TRBD2 rests on TCRdb alone, since no DNA is present to check it. This CDR3 is built from 15 residues. Germline values: CDR1 SGHTA, CDR2 FQGNSA.

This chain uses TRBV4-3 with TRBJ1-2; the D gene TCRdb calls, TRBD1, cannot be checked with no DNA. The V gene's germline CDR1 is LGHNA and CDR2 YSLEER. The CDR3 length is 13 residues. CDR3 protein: CASSQEQGSGYTF.

This CDR3 reads CASSSYRGGGNTIYF. The chain recombines TRBV7-2 with TRBJ1-3; TCRdb selects TRBD1, and the lack of DNA leaves this call unchecked. The CDR3 has 15 amino acids. In germline, CDR1 is SGHTA, CDR2 FQGNSA.

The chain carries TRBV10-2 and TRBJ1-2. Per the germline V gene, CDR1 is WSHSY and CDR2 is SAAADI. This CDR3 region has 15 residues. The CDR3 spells CASSEDGRPSYGYTF.

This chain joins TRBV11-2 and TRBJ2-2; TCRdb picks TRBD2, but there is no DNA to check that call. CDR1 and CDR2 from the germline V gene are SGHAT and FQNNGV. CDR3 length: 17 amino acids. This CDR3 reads CASSLTSGGQNTGELFF. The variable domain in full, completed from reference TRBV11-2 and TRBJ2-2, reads EAGVAQSPRYKIIEKRQSVAFWCNPISGHATLYWYQQILGQGPKLLIQFQNNGVVDDSQLPKDRFSAERLKGVDSTLKIQPAKLEDSAVYLCASSLTSGGQNTGELFFGEGSRLTVL.

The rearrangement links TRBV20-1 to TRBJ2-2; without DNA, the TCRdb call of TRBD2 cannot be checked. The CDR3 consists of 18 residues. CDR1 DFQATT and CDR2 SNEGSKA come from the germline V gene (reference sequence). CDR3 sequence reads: CSARDVGLAGANTGELFF.

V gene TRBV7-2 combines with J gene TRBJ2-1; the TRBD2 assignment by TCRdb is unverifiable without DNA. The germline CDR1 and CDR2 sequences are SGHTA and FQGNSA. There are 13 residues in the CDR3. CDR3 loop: CASSFPSSREQFF.

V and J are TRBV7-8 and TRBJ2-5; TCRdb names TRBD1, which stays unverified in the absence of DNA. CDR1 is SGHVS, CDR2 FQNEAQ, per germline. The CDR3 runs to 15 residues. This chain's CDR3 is CASSSTGTGRETQYF.

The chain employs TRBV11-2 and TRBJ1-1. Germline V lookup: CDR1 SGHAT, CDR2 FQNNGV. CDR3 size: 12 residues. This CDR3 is CASSLYTSEAFF.

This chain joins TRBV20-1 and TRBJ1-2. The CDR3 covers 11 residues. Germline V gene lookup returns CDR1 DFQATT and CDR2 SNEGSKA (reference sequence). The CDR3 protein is CSASIVYGYTF.

The CDR3 loop reads CASEDGTVNTEAFF. The V gene is TRBV28, the J gene TRBJ1-1; TCRdb picks TRBD1, but there is no DNA to check that call. The CDR3 runs 14 residues. Germline V lookup: CDR1 MDHEN, CDR2 SYDVKM.

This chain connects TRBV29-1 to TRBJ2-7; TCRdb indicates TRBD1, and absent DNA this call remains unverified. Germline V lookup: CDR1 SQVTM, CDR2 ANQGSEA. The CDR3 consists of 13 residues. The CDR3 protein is CSVGPGTHYEQYF.

The CDR3 sequence: CATSDSGTGTSTDTQYF. The gene calls are TRBV24-1 and TRBJ2-3; TCRdb's D call, TRBD1, is unchecked because there is no DNA. The germline gives CDR1 KGHDR, CDR2 SFDVKD. This CDR3 is built from 17 residues.

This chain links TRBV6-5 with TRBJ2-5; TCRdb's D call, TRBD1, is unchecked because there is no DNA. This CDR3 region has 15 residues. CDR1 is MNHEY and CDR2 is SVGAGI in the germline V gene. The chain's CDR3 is CASSYSPGGKETQYF.

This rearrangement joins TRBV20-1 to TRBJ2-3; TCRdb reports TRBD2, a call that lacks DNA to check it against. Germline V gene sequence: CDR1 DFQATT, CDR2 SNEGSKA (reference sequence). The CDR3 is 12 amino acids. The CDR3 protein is CSEGVTAEVQYF.

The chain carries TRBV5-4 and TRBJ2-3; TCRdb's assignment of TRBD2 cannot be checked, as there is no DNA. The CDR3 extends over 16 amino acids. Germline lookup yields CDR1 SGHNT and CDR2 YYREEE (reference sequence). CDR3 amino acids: CASSVAAGGPEDTQYF.